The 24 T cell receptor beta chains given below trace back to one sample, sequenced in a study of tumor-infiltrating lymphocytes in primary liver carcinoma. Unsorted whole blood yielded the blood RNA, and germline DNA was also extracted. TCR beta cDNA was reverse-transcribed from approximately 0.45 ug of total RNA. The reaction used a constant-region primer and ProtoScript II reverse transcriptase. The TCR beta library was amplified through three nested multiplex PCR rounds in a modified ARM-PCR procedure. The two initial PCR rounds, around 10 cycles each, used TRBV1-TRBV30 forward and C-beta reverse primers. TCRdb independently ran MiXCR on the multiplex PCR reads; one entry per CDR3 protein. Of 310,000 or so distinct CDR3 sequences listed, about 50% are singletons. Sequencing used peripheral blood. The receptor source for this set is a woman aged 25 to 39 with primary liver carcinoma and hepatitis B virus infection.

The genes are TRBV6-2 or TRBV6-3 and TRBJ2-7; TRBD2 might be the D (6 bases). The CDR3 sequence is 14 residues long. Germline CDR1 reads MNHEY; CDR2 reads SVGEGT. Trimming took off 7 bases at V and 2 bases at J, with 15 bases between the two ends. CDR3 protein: CASTWGGPPYEQYF. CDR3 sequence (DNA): TGTGCCAGCACCTGGGGAGGACCCCCCTACGAGCAGTACTTC.

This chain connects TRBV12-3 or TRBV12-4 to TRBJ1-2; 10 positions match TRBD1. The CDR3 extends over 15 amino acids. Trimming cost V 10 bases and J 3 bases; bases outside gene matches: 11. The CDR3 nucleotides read TGTGCCATCTGTTTCCGGACAGGGGGGCACTATGGCTACACCTTC. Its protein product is CAICFRTGGHYGYTF.

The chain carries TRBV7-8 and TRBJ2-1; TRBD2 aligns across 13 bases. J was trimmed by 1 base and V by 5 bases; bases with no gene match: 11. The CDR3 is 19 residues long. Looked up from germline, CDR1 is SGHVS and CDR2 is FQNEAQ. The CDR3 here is CASSPGTSGMAGSYNEQFF. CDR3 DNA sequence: TGTGCCAGCAGCCCGGGGACTAGCGGGATGGCCGGGTCCTACAATGAGCAGTTCTTC.

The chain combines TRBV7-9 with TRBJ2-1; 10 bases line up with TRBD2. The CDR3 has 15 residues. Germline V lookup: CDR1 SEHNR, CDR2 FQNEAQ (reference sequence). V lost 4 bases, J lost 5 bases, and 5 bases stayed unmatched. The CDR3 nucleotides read TGTGCCAGCAGCTACCCCGGGACTAGCGACAATGAGCAGTTCTTC. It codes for CASSYPGTSDNEQFF.

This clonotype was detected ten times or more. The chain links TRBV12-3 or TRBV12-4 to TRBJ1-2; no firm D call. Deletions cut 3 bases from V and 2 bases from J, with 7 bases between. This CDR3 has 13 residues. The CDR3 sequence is CASSFGSNYGYTF. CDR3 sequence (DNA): TGTGCCAGCAGTTTTGGCAGCAACTATGGCTACACCTTC.

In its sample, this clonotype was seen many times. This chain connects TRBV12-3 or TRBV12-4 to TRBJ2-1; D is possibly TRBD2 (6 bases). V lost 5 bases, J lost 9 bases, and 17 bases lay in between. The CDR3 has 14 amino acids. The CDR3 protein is CASSPGRGFGEQFF. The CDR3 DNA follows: TGTGCCAGCAGTCCGGGGCGGGGCTTCGGTGAGCAGTTCTTC.

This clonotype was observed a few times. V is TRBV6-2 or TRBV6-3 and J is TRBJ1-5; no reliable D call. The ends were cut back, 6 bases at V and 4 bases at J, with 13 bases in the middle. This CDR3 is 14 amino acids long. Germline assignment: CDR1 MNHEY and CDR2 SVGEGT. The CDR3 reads CASRPSGGNQPQHF. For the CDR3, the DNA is TGTGCCAGCAGGCCCTCGGGCGGAAATCAGCCCCAGCATTTT.

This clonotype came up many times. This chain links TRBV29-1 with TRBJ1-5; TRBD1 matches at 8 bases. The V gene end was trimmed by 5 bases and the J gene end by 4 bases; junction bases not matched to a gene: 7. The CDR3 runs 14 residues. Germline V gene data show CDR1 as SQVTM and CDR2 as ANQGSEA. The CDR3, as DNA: TGCAGCGTTCTTGTCAGGGGGCTGAATCAGCCCCAGCATTTT. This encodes CSVLVRGLNQPQHF.

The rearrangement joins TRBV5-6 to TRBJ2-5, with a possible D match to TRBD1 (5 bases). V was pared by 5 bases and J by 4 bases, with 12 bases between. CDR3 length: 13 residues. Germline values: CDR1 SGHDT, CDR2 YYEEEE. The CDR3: CASRVQGSETQYF. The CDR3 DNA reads TGTGCCAGCAGGGTTCAGGGTTCAGAGACCCAGTACTTC.

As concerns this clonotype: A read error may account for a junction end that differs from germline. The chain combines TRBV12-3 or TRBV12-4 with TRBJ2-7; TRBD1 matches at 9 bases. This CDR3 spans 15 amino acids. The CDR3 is CASSLSGTGTREQYF. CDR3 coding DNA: TGTGCTAGCAGTCTCTCCGGGACAGGGACACGGGAGCAGTACTTC.

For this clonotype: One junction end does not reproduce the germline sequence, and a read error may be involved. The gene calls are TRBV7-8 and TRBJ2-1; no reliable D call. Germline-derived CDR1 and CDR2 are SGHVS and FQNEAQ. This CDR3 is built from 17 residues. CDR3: CVSSSYRAPSSYNEQFF. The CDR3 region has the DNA TGTGTCAGCAGCTCCTATAGGGCGCCGAGCTCCTACAATGAGCAGTTCTTC.

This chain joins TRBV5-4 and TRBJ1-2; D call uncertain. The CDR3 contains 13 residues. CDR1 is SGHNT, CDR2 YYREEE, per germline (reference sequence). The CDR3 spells CVSTASLTYGYTF. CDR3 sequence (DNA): TGTGTCAGTACCGCCTCTTTGACCTATGGCTACACCTTC.

The CDR3 sequence: CASSLGRVTETQYF. The CDR3 nucleotides read TGTGCCAGCAGCTTGGGCAGGGTGACAGAGACCCAGTACTTC. The chain is built from TRBV11-1 and TRBJ2-5; TRBD1 might be the D (5 bases). The germline V gene has CDR1 SGHAT and CDR2 FQDESV (reference sequence). Trimming took off 3 bases at V and 4 bases at J, with 12 bases between the two ends. The CDR3 runs 14 residues.

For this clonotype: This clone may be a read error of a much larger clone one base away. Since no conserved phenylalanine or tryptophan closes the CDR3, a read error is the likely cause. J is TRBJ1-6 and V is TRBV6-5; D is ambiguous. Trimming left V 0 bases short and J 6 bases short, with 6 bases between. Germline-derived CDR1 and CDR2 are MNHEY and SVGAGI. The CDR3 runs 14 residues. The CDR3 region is CASSYSEINSPLHL. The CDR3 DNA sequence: TGTGCCAGCAGTTACTCGGAAATTAATTCACCCCTCCACCTT.

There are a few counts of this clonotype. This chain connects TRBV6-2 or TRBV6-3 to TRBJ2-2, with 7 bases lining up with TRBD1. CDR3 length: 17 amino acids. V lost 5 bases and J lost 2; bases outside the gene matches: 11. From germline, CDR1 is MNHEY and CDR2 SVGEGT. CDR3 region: CASSPWTGSSNTGELFF. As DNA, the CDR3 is TGTGCCAGCAGTCCCTGGACAGGCTCCTCCAACACCGGGGAGCTGTTTTTT.

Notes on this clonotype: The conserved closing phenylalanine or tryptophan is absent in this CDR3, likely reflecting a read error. The CDR3 protein is CASSQTPLAGGHNEQFL. DNA of the CDR3: TGCGCCAGCAGCCAAACCCCGCTAGCGGGTGGGCACAATGAGCAGTTCCTC. The chain is built from TRBV4-1 and TRBJ2-1; 8 positions agree with TRBD2. V lost 2 bases, J lost 5 bases, and 11 bases stayed unmatched. CDR1 MGHRA and CDR2 YSYEKL come from the germline V gene. This CDR3 has 17 amino acids.

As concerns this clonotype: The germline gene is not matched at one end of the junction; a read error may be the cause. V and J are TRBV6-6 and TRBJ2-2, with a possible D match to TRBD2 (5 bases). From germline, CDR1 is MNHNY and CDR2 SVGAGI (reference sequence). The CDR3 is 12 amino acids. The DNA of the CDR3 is TGTGCCACCCGACCCAGCACCGGGGATCTGTTTTTT. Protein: CATRPSTGDLFF.

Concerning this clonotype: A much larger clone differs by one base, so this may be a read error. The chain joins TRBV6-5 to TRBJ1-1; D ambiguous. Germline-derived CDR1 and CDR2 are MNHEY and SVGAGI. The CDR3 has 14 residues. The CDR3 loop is CASILTVQGTETFF. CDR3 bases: TGTGCCAGCATTCTGACCGTCCAAGGCACTGAAACTTTCTTT.

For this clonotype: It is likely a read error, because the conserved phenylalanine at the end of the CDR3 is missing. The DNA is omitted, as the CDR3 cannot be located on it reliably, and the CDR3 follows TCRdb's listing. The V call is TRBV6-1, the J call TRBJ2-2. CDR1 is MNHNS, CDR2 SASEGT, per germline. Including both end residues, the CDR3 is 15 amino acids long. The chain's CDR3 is CASSESHGPRGELII.

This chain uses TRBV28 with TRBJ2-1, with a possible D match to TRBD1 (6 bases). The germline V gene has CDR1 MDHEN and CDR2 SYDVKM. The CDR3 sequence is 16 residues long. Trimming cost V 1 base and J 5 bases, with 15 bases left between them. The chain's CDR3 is CASSLLQARGNNEQFF. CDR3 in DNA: TGTGCCAGCAGTTTATTACAGGCAAGGGGGAACAATGAGCAGTTCTTC.

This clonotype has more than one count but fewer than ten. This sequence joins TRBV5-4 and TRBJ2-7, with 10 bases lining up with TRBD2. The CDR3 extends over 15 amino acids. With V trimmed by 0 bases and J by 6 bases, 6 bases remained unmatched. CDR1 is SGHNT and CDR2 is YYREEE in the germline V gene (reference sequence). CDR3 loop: CASSLVASGRGEQYF. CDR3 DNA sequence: TGTGCCAGCAGCTTGGTTGCTAGCGGGAGAGGCGAGCAGTACTTC.

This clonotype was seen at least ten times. CDR3 DNA sequence: TGTGCCAGCAGTAGAGGGGGCACCGCCGGGGAGCTGTTTTTT. This codes for CASSRGGTAGELFF. The genes are TRBV6-5 and TRBJ2-2; TRBD1 matches 7 bases. Germline V gene sequence: CDR1 MNHEY, CDR2 SVGAGI. The J segment lost 6 bases and the V segment lost 5 bases, leaving 6 bases of the junction unmatched. The CDR3 runs to 14 residues.

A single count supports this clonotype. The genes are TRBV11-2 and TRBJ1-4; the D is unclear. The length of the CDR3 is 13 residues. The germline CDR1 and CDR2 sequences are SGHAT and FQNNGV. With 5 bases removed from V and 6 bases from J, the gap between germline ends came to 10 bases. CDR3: CASSPGMYEKLFF. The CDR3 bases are TGTGCCAGCAGCCCGGGGATGTATGAAAAACTGTTTTTT.

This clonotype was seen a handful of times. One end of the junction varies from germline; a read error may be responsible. The CDR3 bases are TGTGCCAGCAGCTCAACAGTTCAAGCAGTCCAAGAGACTCAGTACTTC. Residues: CASSSTVQAVQETQYF. The chain employs TRBV5-6 and TRBJ2-5; no firm D call. CDR3 length equals 16 residues. The V gene's germline CDR1 is SGHDT and CDR2 YYEEEE.